This T cell receptor (beta chain) stems from a study of T cells in Graves' hyperthyroidism and ophthalmopathy. In the study overall: Blood from the periphery was taken at initial diagnosis, before any treatment.

Template material for amplifying TCR beta CDR3 regions consisted of RNA transcripts. A set of HTBI primers served as the primers for a first-round RT-PCR of the TCR CDR3. TCRdb re-called the multiplex PCR reads through MiXCR, storing one row per CDR3 protein. The profile covers over 450,000 distinct CDR3 sequences, with 17% appearing a single time and approximately 15% taken by the ten largest. V lost 4 bases, J lost 3 bases, and 12 bases lay in between. Germline assignment: CDR1 SQVTM and CDR2 ANQGSEA. The CDR3 consists of 14 residues. This sequence joins TRBV29-1 and TRBJ2-2, with a possible D match to TRBD1 (6 bases). Sequenced input: blood. This TCR was sampled from a woman aged 18-29 years with Graves' ophthalmopathy. DNA of the CDR3: TGCAGCGTTGTAGCAGGGGCGGACACCGGGGAGCTGTTTTTT. Protein: CSVVAGADTGELFF.